This entry features one T cell receptor (beta chain) sequence. This record belongs to a study of blood T cell repertoires in COVID-19. In the study overall: PBMCs, B-cell-depleted T cells, or T cells provided the cDNA or gDNA that made up the material.

The V segment lost 0 bases and the J segment 2 bases; nucleotides outside the gene matches: 2. Germline lookup yields CDR1 SGHRS and CDR2 YFSETQ. CDR3 length: 15 residues. The repertoire was sequenced with immunoSEQ multiplex PCR; TCRdb's copy has only in-frame clones and lacks some. The sample carries roughly 200,000 clones, around three quarters recorded once. This TCR was recovered from a woman in her 70s with acute or convalescent COVID-19. The chain uses TRBV5-1 and TRBJ2-1, with 7 bases lining up with TRBD2. Input material: peripheral blood. In DNA form, the CDR3 reads TGCGCCAGCAGCTTGGACGGGAGGCCCTACAATGAGCAGTTCTTC. Translating it yields CASSLDGRPYNEQFF.